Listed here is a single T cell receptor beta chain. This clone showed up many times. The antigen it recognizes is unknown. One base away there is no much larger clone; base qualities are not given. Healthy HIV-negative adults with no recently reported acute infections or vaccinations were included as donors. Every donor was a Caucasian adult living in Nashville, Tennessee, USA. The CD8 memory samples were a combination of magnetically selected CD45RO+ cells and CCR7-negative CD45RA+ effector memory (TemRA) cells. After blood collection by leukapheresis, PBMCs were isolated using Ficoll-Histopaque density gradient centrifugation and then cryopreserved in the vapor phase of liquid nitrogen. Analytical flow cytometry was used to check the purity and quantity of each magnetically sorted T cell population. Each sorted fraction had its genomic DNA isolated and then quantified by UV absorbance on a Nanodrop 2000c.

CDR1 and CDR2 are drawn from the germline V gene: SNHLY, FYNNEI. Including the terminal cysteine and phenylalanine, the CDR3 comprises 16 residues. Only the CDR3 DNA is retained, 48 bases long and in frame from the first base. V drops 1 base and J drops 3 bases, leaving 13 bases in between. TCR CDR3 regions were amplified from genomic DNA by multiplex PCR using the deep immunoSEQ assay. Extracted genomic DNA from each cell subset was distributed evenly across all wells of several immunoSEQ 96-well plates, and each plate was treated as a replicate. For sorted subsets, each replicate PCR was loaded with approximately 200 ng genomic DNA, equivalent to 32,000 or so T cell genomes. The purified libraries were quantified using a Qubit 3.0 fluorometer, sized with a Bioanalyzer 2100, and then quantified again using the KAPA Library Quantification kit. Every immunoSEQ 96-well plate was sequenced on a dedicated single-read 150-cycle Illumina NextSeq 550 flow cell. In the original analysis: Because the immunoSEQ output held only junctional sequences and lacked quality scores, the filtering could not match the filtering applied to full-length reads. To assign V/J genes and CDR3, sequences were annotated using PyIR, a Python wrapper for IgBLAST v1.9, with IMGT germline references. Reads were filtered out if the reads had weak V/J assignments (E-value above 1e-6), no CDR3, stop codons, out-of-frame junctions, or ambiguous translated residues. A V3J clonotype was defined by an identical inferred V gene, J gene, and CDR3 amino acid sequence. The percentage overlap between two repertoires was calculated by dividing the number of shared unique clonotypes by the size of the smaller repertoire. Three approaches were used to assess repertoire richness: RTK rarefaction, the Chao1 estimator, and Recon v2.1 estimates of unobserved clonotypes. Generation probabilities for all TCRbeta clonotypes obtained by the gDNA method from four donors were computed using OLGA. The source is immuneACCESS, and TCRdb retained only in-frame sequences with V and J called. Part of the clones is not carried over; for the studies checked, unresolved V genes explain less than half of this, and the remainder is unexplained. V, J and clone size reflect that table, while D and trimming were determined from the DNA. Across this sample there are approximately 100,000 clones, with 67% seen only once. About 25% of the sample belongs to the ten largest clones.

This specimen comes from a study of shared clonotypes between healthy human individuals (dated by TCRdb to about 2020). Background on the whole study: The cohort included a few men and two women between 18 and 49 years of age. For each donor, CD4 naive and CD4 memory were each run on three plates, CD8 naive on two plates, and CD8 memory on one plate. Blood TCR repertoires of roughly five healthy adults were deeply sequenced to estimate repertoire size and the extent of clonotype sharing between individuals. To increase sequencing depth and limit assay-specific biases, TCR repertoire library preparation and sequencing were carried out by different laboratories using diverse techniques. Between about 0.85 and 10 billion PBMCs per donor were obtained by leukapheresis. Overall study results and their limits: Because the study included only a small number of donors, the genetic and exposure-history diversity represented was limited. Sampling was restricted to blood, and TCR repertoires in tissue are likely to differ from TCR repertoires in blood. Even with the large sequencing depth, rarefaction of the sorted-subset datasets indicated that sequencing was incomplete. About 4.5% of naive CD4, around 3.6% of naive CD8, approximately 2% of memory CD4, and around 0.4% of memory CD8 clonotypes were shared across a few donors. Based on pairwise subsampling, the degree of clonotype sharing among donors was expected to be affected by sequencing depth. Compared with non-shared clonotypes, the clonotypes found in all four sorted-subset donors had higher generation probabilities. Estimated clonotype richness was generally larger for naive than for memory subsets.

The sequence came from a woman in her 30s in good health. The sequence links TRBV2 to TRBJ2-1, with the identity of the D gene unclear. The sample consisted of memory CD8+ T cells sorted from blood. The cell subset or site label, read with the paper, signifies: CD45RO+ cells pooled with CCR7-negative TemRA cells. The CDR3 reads CASSEDPVAGYNEQFF. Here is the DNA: TGTGCCAGCAGTGAAGATCCGGTAGCAGGCTACAATGAGCAGTTCTTC.